A single sample gave rise to the 8 T cell receptor beta chains below, sequenced in a study of post-analysis software for immune sequencing data. Findings of the study overall: Comparison of patients with controls showed about 5 TRBV segments more frequent in patients, TRBV5-6, TRBV5-1 and TRBV20-1 among them.

Their antigens are not known. The library was made from cDNA and included unique molecular identifiers. TCRdb re-called the PCR reads with MiXCR, one entry per CDR3 protein. The sample contains 350,000 to 500,000 distinct CDR3 sequences, 30% to 40% of which appear only once. Sequencing used blood. Source of these receptors: a girl aged 2-10 years with multiple sclerosis.

This chain connects TRBV7-8 to TRBJ2-1, with D hard to call. CDR1 SGHVS and CDR2 FQNEAQ come from the germline V gene. The germline V and J ends were trimmed by 2 bases and 5 bases, with 7 bases remaining between them. The CDR3 extends over 13 amino acids. This chain's CDR3 is CASSLYRDNEQFF. DNA of the CDR3: TGTGCCAGCAGCTTATATCGGGACAATGAGCAGTTCTTC. The whole variable domain, filled in from reference TRBV7-8 and TRBJ2-1, reads GAGVSQSPRYKVAKRGQDVALRCDPISGHVSLFWYQQALGQGPEFLTYFQNEAQLDKSGLPSDRFFAERPEGSVSTLKIQRTQQEDSAVYLCASSLYRDNEQFFGPGTRLTVL.

The chain joins TRBV10-3 to TRBJ2-7, with D uncertain. Trimming stripped 8 bases from V and 3 bases from J, with 11 bases between. The length of the CDR3 is 12 residues. Per germline, CDR1 ENHRY and CDR2 SYGVKD. CDR3 sequence (DNA): TGTGCCATCCCGCAGAGAAACTACGAGCAGTACTTC. The encoded protein is CAIPQRNYEQYF.

Only a few counts were recorded for this clonotype. CDR3 sequence (DNA): TGCGCCAGCTCAATCGACAGGGACTACGAGCAGTACTTC. It encodes CASSIDRDYEQYF. The chain couples TRBV5-1 to TRBJ2-7; 7 bases fit TRBD1. This CDR3 contains 13 residues. CDR1 is SGHRS, CDR2 YFSETQ, per germline. J lost 3 bases, V lost 7 bases, and 7 bases had no gene match. The full variable domain, completed using reference TRBV5-1 and TRBJ2-7, is KAGVTQTPRYLIKTRGQQVTLSCSPISGHRSVSWYQQTPGQGLQFLFEYFSETQRNKGNFPGRFSGRQFSNSRSEMNVSTLELGDSALYLCASSIDRDYEQYFGPGTRLTVT.

The chain links TRBV7-3 to TRBJ2-2; 13 nucleotides agree with TRBD2. Germline V gene data show CDR1 as SGHTA and CDR2 as FQGTGA. With 2 bases clipped from V and 1 base from J, the junction kept 1 base outside the gene matches. This CDR3 is built from 17 residues. The CDR3 DNA sequence: TGTGCCAGCAGCTTACGGACTAGCGGGGGGAACACCGGGGAGCTGTTTTTT. It codes for CASSLRTSGGNTGELFF.

The chain is built from TRBV5-1 and TRBJ2-1, with 7 bases fitting TRBD2. Germline CDR1 SGHRS, CDR2 YFSETQ. CDR3 length equals 16 residues. J gave up 6 bases and V 4 bases, and 13 bases lay outside the gene matches. CDR3: CASSRYAVAGSNEQFF. CDR3 nucleotide sequence: TGCGCCAGCAGCCGGTACGCGGTAGCGGGTTCCAATGAGCAGTTCTTC.

The chain joins TRBV29-1 to TRBJ1-5, with D possibly being TRBD1 (5 bases). The V end lost 0 bases, the J end lost 9 bases, and 21 bases lay between the germline ends. Germline-derived CDR1 and CDR2 are SQVTM and ANQGSEA. This CDR3 contains 16 residues. In DNA, the CDR3 is TGCAGCGTTGAAGATCCAGGGAGAGTAGGTGAAAGGCCCCAGCATTTT. Protein: CSVEDPGRVGERPQHF.

This chain uses TRBV2 with TRBJ2-3; weak D call: TRBD1 (6 bases). The CDR3 extends over 14 amino acids. Germline-derived CDR1 and CDR2 are SNHLY and FYNNEI. V was pared by 3 bases and J by 6 bases, with 13 bases between. The CDR3 coding sequence is TGTGCCAGCAGTGACAGGGGATGGGCGGATACGCAGTATTTT. It codes for CASSDRGWADTQYF.

J is TRBJ2-1 and V is TRBV20-1; TRBD2 matches 8 bases. This CDR3 comprises 15 residues. The germline V gene encodes CDR1 DFQATT and CDR2 SNEGSKA (reference sequence). V shed 3 bases and J 7 bases; nucleotides not matched to a gene: 11. The CDR3 loop reads CSASSLRLAQNEQFF. For the CDR3, the DNA is TGCAGTGCTAGTTCCCTACGACTAGCGCAAAATGAGCAGTTCTTC.